This T cell receptor beta chain was found in a study of cytomegalovirus exposure and HLA in healthy donors (dated by TCRdb to the late 2010s). In the study overall: In an earlier analysis of under 600 of the donors, 276 Gb of sequence data and 95 million to 130 million unique TCR beta sequences from 150 million to 200 million T cells were reported. Approximately 310 gigabases of sequencing data and 70 million to 85 million unique TCR sequences were included in an early release covering 550 to 800 HLA-typed donors. Of the roughly 400 genotyped donors, approximately 83% fell in the genetic ancestry cluster associated with self-reported Caucasian donors. The study aimed to test whether signatures of past pathogen exposure could be identified by cataloging public T cell receptors. The study used immunosequencing to profile the T cell repertoires of about 670 subjects and linked those repertoires to cytomegalovirus serostatus. Besides the first cohort of 666 subjects, a separate validation cohort made up of around 120 different subjects was used. To predict cytomegalovirus infection status, the study combined high-throughput TCR immunosequencing, statistical association of individual TCRs with disease status, and machine learning. A later analysis re-examined previously published TCR beta repertoires from 600 to 700 donors and added high-resolution HLA genotyping to investigate patterns of TCR occurrence. Rather than drawing on any new phenotypic data, the later analysis identified candidate immune exposures from TCR beta sequences and the way those sequences occurred across donors. An earlier analysis of approximately 580 of the donors used high-throughput TCR beta sequencing to judge whether each TCR beta V gene segment behaved as functional or pseudogenic. Donor age, sex, ethnicity and CMV serostatus were collected together with the repertoire data. A later genetic analysis used genome-wide SNP genotypes for about 60% of the roughly 700 donors, treating that subset as a discovery cohort. Every repertoire in the discovery cohort had been generated on one and the same sequencing platform. Both class I and class II loci were covered by HLA typing, at four-digit resolution. Typing coverage varied by locus: about 629-640 donors for A, B, C, DRB1 and DQB1; around 560 for DQA1; approximately 610 for DPA1; 450 to 480 for DPB1. Because of strong linkage in the cohort, roughly five DR-DQ haplotypes were treated as single units for association and clustering. Among about 370 genotyped donors of the cohort, an average of around 250,000 unique TCR beta nucleotide sequences was sequenced per donor, of which about 19% were non-productive.

Of note for this clone: This clone's antigen is unknown. Base qualities are not provided; no much larger clone lies one nucleotide away.

The investigation overall reported the following: The cohort was sequenced for TCR beta chains only, and without alpha or paired-chain data the features that could be detected were limited. V-gene and J-gene trimming of TCR beta chains was associated with a missense DCLRE1C variant in a later genetic analysis, and the association was replicated in an independent cohort. According to a later analysis, TCR association rates differed among HLA loci, with DRB1 alleles showing the most associated TCRs and HLA-C alleles showing the fewest. Correlated functional status among segregating V segments might reflect linkage disequilibrium, but an unknown experimental factor could not be ruled out. A later analysis associated 16,951 TCR beta sequences with specific HLA alleles at a false discovery rate of 0.05. In an earlier analysis of roughly 500 of the donors, most TCR beta V segments appeared in productive rearrangements about 90% or about 30% of the time, broadly matching IMGT annotations. According to a later analysis, parvovirus B19, influenza, CMV and Epstein-Barr virus appeared linked to several top co-occurrence clusters. In a later analysis, HLA-associated TCR beta chains were found to be more clonally expanded and to have lower generation probabilities than equally common non-associated chains. Fewer than 20 rarely observed V segments, including chromosome 9 orphons, were excluded from the earlier analysis of a few hundred of the donors because counts were too low. Roughly uniform sequencing depth across donors was assumed in presence/absence analyses, although this assumption may not hold. The only immune exposure information available for the cohort was CMV serostatus. Because the 87-base-pair reads could not distinguish some IMGT-functional V segments, including TRBV6-2 and TRBV6-3, those segments were excluded. Across donors, most TCR sequences were observed very rarely, whereas some public TCRs were present in many individuals. A cluster of highly shared sequence variants was judged likely to be a technical artifact of the sequencing pipeline. Strong co-occurrence of HLA alleles, especially DR and DQ, made assigning TCR associations to individual alleles difficult. The classifier was reported to diagnose cytomegalovirus status with high specificity and sensitivity in both the original and validation cohorts. A further reported finding was that TCR beta sequences accurately predicted the HLA-A and HLA-B alleles for most subjects in the first cohort. In vitro tests confirmed that a few of the cytomegalovirus-associated TCR beta chains recognize cytomegalovirus antigens. A later genetic analysis reported fewer N-insertions in productive TCRs among donors in an Asian-associated ancestry cluster than the roughly 650-donor mean. According to a later analysis, most CMV-associated TCR beta chains appeared to be HLA-restricted, and the HLA associations seemed to be driven largely by CMV exposure. The study listed 164 TCR beta chains as associated with cytomegalovirus. The authors suggested that the approach could potentially be generalized to other disease states and immunological phenotypes. HLA typing was unavailable for some donors at each locus, so association tests used only the typed subset.

The cohort comprised 670 or so healthy bone marrow donors. At the time of sampling, all cohort members were nominally healthy, though unrecorded immune exposures were likely present. The donor tested CMV seronegative, placing the donor among the roughly 340 seronegative members of the cohort. A peripheral blood sample was provided by each donor, and peripheral blood mononuclear cells were used for TCR beta sequencing. The Qiagen DNeasy Blood Extraction Kit was used to extract genomic DNA from the blood cell samples. The library was built by means of the immunoSEQ multiplex PCR assay. For the multiplex PCR, a mixture combining 60 forward primers for TCR Vbeta segments and 13 reverse primers for TCR Jbeta segments was used. The CDR3 region of rearranged TCR beta genes was amplified from genomic DNA by a multiplex PCR assay. On the Illumina HiSeq System, the amplified TCR beta libraries were sequenced as 87-base-pair reads. In the paper's pipeline: A later analysis counted some 74 million unique TCR beta chains across the 550 to 800 repertoires, and some 12 million of these chains were shared by at least two donors. To remove PCR and sequencing errors, raw reads were error-corrected and collapsed into unique sequences using a nearest-neighbor algorithm that merged closely related sequences. Alignment of CDR3 sequences to IMGT reference sequences was used to assign V, D and J gene segments. For a sequence to be retained, a match of at least six nucleotides to both a V gene segment and a J gene segment was required. Rearrangements were called productive when the CDR3 lacked stop codons and stayed in frame with V and J; all others were non-productive. CDR3 was defined by IMGT convention, running from the second conserved V-encoded cysteine to the conserved J-encoded phenylalanine. The earlier analysis of some 580 of the donors excluded any sequence lacking an unambiguous match to a single V gene segment. An earlier analysis of around 600 of the donors classified V segments as functional when productive rearrangements were above 56.7% and as segregating when the standard deviation between donors was above 5%. A statistical classification framework was built to diagnose cytomegalovirus status from the catalog of TCR beta chain sequences. V and J gene assignment, in a later analysis, came from comparing TCR nucleotide sequences with IMGT/GENE-DB human TR gene sequences. The TCRdist pipeline was used in a later analysis to assign CDR3 sequences and most-parsimonious VDJ recombination scenarios. In a later analysis, each TCR beta chain was defined by its CDR3 amino acid sequence together with its V-gene family, and reads without a unique V-gene family were excluded. As a way to deal with suspected cross-contamination and a sequencing artifact, a later analysis dropped more than 500 nucleotide sequences that were highly shared and had low generation probability. A later analysis calculated a clonal expansion index for each public chain from normalized within-repertoire ranks of inferred template counts. Generation probabilities in a later analysis came from a VDJ recombination model fitted to out-of-frame rearrangements, and those results were checked against IGoR. Hypergeometric tests were used in a later analysis to score TCR-TCR, TCR-HLA and TCR-CMV co-occurrence, with a repertoire-size bias correction applied to the TCR pairs. To estimate false discovery rates, a later analysis permuted the HLA or CMV assignments 20 times. A later analysis grouped co-occurring TCRs with DBSCAN, adding TCRdist sequence similarity when clustering within HLA-allele-positive subsets. For co-occurrence clustering, repertoires with fewer than 30,000 or more than 120,000 public chains were excluded, along with 5 or 6 repertoires with anomalous nucleotide sharing. TCRdb retrieved this table from immuneACCESS and kept in-frame rearrangements only. Not all clones are present; in checked studies, unresolved V genes account for under half, and no reason is known for the remainder. V, J and clone size were drawn from that table, and D and trimming were deduced from the DNA. The sample table shows about 160,000 clones, and 80% to 90% are seen once. Roughly 2% of the sample goes to the ten largest clones.

The CDR3, from cysteine to phenylalanine, totals 14 residues. This entry keeps only the CDR3 DNA: 42 bases, framed from base 1. From a lookup of the germline V gene (reference sequence), CDR1 and CDR2 are SEHNR and FQNEAQ. At the junction V is shortened by 4 bases and J by 4 bases, with 14 bases in between. The source material was PBMCs. The TCR comes from a woman younger than 30 in good health and CMV-seronegative. In this chain, TRBV7-9 is recombined with TRBJ2-7; confidence is insufficient to name the D gene. The DNA reads as follows: TGTGCCAGCAGCTCCCTAACCGCGGATTACGAGCAGTACTTC. It codes for CASSSLTADYEQYF.